This T cell receptor (beta chain) was sequenced during a study of T cells in Graves' hyperthyroidism and ophthalmopathy. Whole-study results and caveats: Most thyroid clonotypes expanded above 0.001 were also detected in blood.

At least ten counts were recorded for this clonotype. Its antigen is undetermined. It was RNA transcripts that yielded the amplified TCR beta CDR3 regions. When the TCR CDR3 underwent first-round RT-PCR, the HTBI primer set was used. TCRdb called the multiplex PCR reads again in MiXCR, with one record for every CDR3 protein. Here the sample spans about 260,000 distinct CDR3 sequences, about 20% being singletons. The source is a man aged 30-40 years with Graves' ophthalmopathy. Sequenced sample: blood.

The DNA of the CDR3 is TGTGCCTGGAGGCTACCAGGGGGACGAGGGTCACCCCTCCACTTT. Its translation is CAWRLPGGRGSPLHF. This chain connects TRBV30 to TRBJ1-6, with 7 positions matching TRBD1. This CDR3 spans 15 amino acids. The germline CDR1 and CDR2 sequences are GTSNPN and SVGIG (reference sequence). Germline trimming cut 3 bases from V and 10 bases from J; bases unmatched to any gene: 12.